This note documents a single T cell receptor beta chain sequence. This entry belongs to a study of blood T cells in healthy people across ages. Study-level background: Per two T cells, template switching captured roughly one barcoded beta molecule.

With a J-beta primer mix and a sample-barcoded 5' primer, a second PCR ran about 6 to 11 cycles. With 12 random nucleotides, a template-switch adaptor tagged each individual cDNA molecule. From the 5' RACE reads, TCRdb called clonotypes with MiXCR, one entry per CDR3 protein. The sample has about 800,000 distinct CDR3 sequences, 20% to 25% seen once. The V end lost 3 bases, the J end lost 1 base, and 13 bases lay between the germline ends. CDR3 size: 15 residues. Germline V gene sequence: CDR1 DFQATT, CDR2 SNEGSKA (reference sequence). The same data also contributed to another study, on T cells of mothers and their children. From that paper: A few healthy Caucasian mothers served as donors, and their six children did as well. Per mother, over 8 million TCR beta CDR3 reads were obtained; per child, a few million.

The rearrangement joins TRBV20-1 to TRBJ1-5; perhaps TRBD1 as D (5 bases). This receptor was taken from a boy between 10 and 17 years old in good health. The source material was blood. The CDR3 region has the DNA TGCAGTGCTAGGAGGAGGGGTTGGAGCAATCAGCCCCAGCATTTT. Translating it yields CSARRRGWSNQPQHF.